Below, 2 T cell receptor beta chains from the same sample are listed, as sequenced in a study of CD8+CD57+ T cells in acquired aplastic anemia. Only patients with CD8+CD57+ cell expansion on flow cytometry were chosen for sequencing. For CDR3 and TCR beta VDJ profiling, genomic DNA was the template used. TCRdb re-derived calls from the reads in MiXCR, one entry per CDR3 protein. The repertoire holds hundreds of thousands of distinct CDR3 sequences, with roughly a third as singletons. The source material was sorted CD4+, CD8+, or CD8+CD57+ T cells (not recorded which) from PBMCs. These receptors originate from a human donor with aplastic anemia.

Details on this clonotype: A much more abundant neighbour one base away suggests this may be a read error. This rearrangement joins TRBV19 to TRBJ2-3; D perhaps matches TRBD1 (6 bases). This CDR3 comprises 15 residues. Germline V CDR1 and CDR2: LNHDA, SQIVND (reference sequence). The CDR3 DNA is TGTGCCAGTAAGATGGCAGGGGTCTCTCCAGATGCGCAGTATTTT. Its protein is CASKMAGVSPDAQYF.

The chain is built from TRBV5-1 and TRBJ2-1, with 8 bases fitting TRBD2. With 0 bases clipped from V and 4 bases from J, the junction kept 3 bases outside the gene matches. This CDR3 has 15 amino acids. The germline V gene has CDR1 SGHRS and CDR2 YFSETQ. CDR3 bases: TGCGCCAGCAGCTTGGCTACTAGCGGTTACAATGAGCAGTTCTTC. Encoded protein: CASSLATSGYNEQFF. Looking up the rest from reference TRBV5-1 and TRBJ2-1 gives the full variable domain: KAGVTQTPRYLIKTRGQQVTLSCSPISGHRSVSWYQQTPGQGLQFLFEYFSETQRNKGNFPGRFSGRQFSNSRSEMNVSTLELGDSALYLCASSLATSGYNEQFFGPGTRLTVL.